This T cell receptor beta chain is from a study of T-cell memory formation after mild COVID-19. Study-wide context: For the most part, TCR clusters were specific to one donor.

TCRdb re-called the 5' RACE reads with MiXCR, one entry per CDR3 protein. The sample lists around 370,000 distinct CDR3 sequences, over 20% occurring once. After removal of 3 bases from V and 4 bases from J, the junction contained 6 bases not matched to a gene. Germline lookup yields CDR1 SGDLS and CDR2 YYNGEE. There are 14 residues in the CDR3. Specimen: PBMCs or a T cell subset sorted from them (not recorded which). V is TRBV9 and J is TRBJ1-1; 7 bases match TRBD1. The TCR sequence derives from an adult woman who had mild COVID-19 (a few samples of this study predate the infection). Cell type and time point are not known. The CDR3 reads CASSAGGPGTEAFF. The DNA of the CDR3 is TGTGCCAGCAGCGCAGGGGGGCCTGGCACTGAAGCTTTCTTT.